Presented here are 21 T cell receptor beta chains from one specimen sequenced in a study of early T cells in non-severe SARS-CoV-2 infection. TCRdb re-analysed the 5' RACE reads in MiXCR, keeping a single row per CDR3 protein. The sample lists 50,000 to 60,000 distinct CDR3 sequences; 8.7% were seen once. This specimen was whole blood, taken at baseline. All receptors derive from an adult who was a healthcare worker with PCR-confirmed SARS-CoV-2 infection or an uninfected control (not recorded which).

This clonotype has a handful of counts. The rearrangement joins TRBV5-6 to TRBJ2-7, with TRBD2 identical over 8 bases. CDR3 length: 13 residues. V dropped 2 bases and J dropped 7; count of bases not matched to a gene: 5. The germline V gene has CDR1 SGHDT and CDR2 YYEEEE. CDR3 nucleotides: TGTGCCAGCAGCTTCGGGAGGGCCGGAGAGCAGTACTTC. Translated, it gives CASSFGRAGEQYF.

There are a few counts of this clonotype. The chain has TRBV11-2 and TRBJ1-6, with D tentatively TRBD1 (6 bases). The CDR3 covers 13 residues. Looked up from germline, CDR1 is SGHAT and CDR2 is FQNNGV. Trimming took off 6 bases at V and 9 bases at J, with 12 bases between the two ends. This CDR3 is CASRQGSASPLHF. The DNA for the CDR3 is TGTGCCAGCAGACAGGGAAGTGCTTCACCCCTCCACTTT.

This clonotype was found a few times. The genes are TRBV7-3 and TRBJ2-5, with D perhaps TRBD1 or TRBD2 (5 bases each). Germline CDR1 reads SGHTA; CDR2 reads FQGTGA. The CDR3 length is 13 residues. V lost 5 bases to trimming and J lost 5 bases, with 12 bases between them. The CDR3 bases are TGTGCCAGCAGCCAGACTTGGGGGGAGACCCAGTACTTC. Amino acids: CASSQTWGETQYF.

This clonotype was observed a few times. V and J are TRBV5-1 and TRBJ2-7; TRBD2 is a possible D gene (6 bases). V lost 0 bases and J lost 0, with 10 bases in between. Germline V gene sequence: CDR1 SGHRS, CDR2 YFSETQ. This CDR3 region has 15 residues. CDR3: CASSLVPGDSYEQYF. The CDR3 DNA sequence: TGCGCCAGCAGCTTGGTCCCGGGGGACTCCTACGAGCAGTACTTC.

J is TRBJ2-7 and V is TRBV12-3 or TRBV12-4; no definite D call. There are 15 residues in the CDR3. V dropped 4 bases and J dropped 1 base, with 14 bases sitting between them. CDR3 amino acids: CASSSPARRSYEQYF. As DNA, the CDR3 is TGTGCCAGCAGTTCCCCAGCTCGACGTTCCTACGAGCAGTACTTC.

V usage is TRBV7-9 and J usage is TRBJ1-1; D is ambiguous. CDR1 and CDR2 from the germline V gene are SEHNR and FQNEAQ (reference sequence). This CDR3 region has 16 residues. Trimming left V 5 bases short and J 0 bases short, with 16 bases between. In DNA form, the CDR3 reads TGTGCCAGCAGCCAACGGATGAGCCGGCTGAACACTGAAGCTTTCTTT. It is translated as CASSQRMSRLNTEAFF.

The J gene is TRBJ2-7, the V gene TRBV21-1. TRBV21-1 is a pseudogene segment. This CDR3 comprises 12 residues. CDR3 residues: CASSKWVYEQYF. CDR3 DNA sequence: TGTGCCAGCAGCAAATGGGTCTACGAGCAGTACTTC.

In this sample, this clonotype turned up many times. The chain employs TRBV6-5 and TRBJ1-4, with TRBD1 matching over 7 bases. The V segment lost 6 bases and the J segment 8 bases; nucleotides outside the gene matches: 9. Germline V gene sequence: CDR1 MNHEY, CDR2 SVGAGI. There are 14 residues in the CDR3. The CDR3 nucleotides are TGTGCCAGCAGCCGCGGACAGGCTGGAGAAAAACTGTTTTTT. This translates into CASSRGQAGEKLFF.

The table lists this clonotype with a few counts. Germline is not matched at one junction end, which may reflect a read error. The CDR3: CAWSGQMNTEVFF. The CDR3 region has the DNA TGTGCCTGGAGTGGACAGATGAACACTGAAGTTTTCTTT. The rearrangement joins TRBV30 to TRBJ1-1, with D maybe TRBD1 (5 bases). Germline CDR1 GTSNPN, CDR2 SVGIG (reference sequence). The length of the CDR3 is 13 residues. Filled out from reference TRBV30 and TRBJ1-1, the complete variable domain reads SQTIHQWPATLVQPVGSPLSLECTVEGTSNPNLYWYRQAAGRGLQLLFYSVGIGQISSEVPQNLSASRPQDRQFILSSKKLLLSDSGFYLCAWSGQMNTEVFFGQGTRLTVV.

This rearrangement joins TRBV20-1 to TRBJ2-5; D is perhaps TRBD1 or TRBD2 (5 bases each). Germline CDR1 reads DFQATT; CDR2 reads SNEGSKA (reference sequence). The V gene lost 6 bases and the J gene lost 7 bases, with 24 bases spanning the gap. The CDR3 runs 15 residues. CDR3 nucleotides: TGCAGTGCCTCCCCCCCCGGGACCCCTACTGGGACCCAGTACTTC. Translated, it gives CSASPPGTPTGTQYF.

This clonotype was counted a few times. The V and J genes are TRBV28 and TRBJ2-3; no reliable D call. The CDR3 is made up of 13 amino acids. CDR1 MDHEN and CDR2 SYDVKM come from the germline V gene. The germline V and J ends were trimmed by 7 bases and 4 bases, with 12 bases remaining between them. CDR3 DNA: TGTGCCAGCAAAGGGCCCGACGCAGATACGCAGTATTTT. Its protein product is CASKGPDADTQYF.

Here the CDR3 DNA reads TGTGCCAGCAGACGACTGGGCGGGGCCTACAATGAGCAGTTCTTC. Protein product: CASRRLGGAYNEQFF. The V call is TRBV5-4, the J call TRBJ2-1; TRBD2 might be the D (6 bases). Per the germline V gene, CDR1 is SGHNT and CDR2 is YYREEE (reference sequence). CDR3 size: 15 residues. V lost 5 bases, J lost 2 bases, and 14 bases lay in between.

This clonotype was picked up many times. This chain uses TRBV12-3 or TRBV12-4 with TRBJ2-5; D gene unclear. V shed 4 bases and J shed 5 bases, with 20 bases lying between them. The CDR3 is 16 amino acids. In DNA, the CDR3 is TGTGCCAGCAGTTCGGCCGTCCACCCCGAAGGGGAGACCCAGTACTTC. It is translated as CASSSAVHPEGETQYF.

This clonotype turned up a few times. The gene calls are TRBV19 and TRBJ2-2; possible D gene TRBD2, 5 bases. Germline V gives CDR1 LNHDA, CDR2 SQIVND (reference sequence). V dropped 1 base and J dropped 5 bases, with 5 bases sitting between them. The CDR3 consists of 13 residues. The CDR3 region is CASSIGGTGELFF. CDR3 sequence (DNA): TGTGCCAGTAGTATAGGAGGGACCGGGGAGCTGTTTTTT.

V is TRBV7-2 and J is TRBJ2-5; TRBD2 matches 7 bases. Germline CDR1 is SGHTA and CDR2 is FQGNSA. V gave up 5 bases and J gave up 7 bases; unmatched junction bases: 16. The CDR3 is 16 residues long. The CDR3 region has the DNA TGTGCCAGCAGCATAACTAGCGTCGCGGTTTCAGGGACCCAGTACTTC. Residues: CASSITSVAVSGTQYF.

A few counts support this clonotype. The CDR3 nucleotides are TGTGCCAGCAGCTCCGAAGACGACACTGAAGCTTTCTTT. Residues: CASSSEDDTEAFF. The genes are TRBV7-8 and TRBJ1-1; no clear D gene. The germline gives CDR1 SGHVS, CDR2 FQNEAQ. V was clipped by 4 bases and J by 3 bases, with 9 bases between them. The CDR3 runs 13 residues.

In this sample, this clonotype turned up a few times. The chain couples TRBV12-3 or TRBV12-4 to TRBJ2-7; TRBD1 aligns across 11 bases. CDR3 length: 14 amino acids. V trimming: 7 bases; J trimming: 3 bases; junction bases outside the gene matches: 5. The CDR3 DNA sequence: TGTGCCAGCACTCACGGGACAGGGGGCTACGAGCAGTACTTC. This codes for CASTHGTGGYEQYF.

This clonotype was seen more than once but under ten times. The chain carries TRBV28 and TRBJ2-7, with D possibly being TRBD1 (5 bases). Germline V lookup: CDR1 MDHEN, CDR2 SYDVKM. The V end was cut by 4 bases, the J end by 7 bases, with 20 bases between. This CDR3 contains 15 residues. The CDR3 sequence is CASSSDSAIWYEQYF. In nucleotides, the CDR3 is TGTGCCAGCAGTTCAGACAGTGCTATTTGGTATGAGCAGTACTTC.

The chain couples TRBV6-5 to TRBJ2-3, with 10 bases identical to TRBD1. Germline loops: CDR1 MNHEY, CDR2 SVGAGI. Trimming cost V 6 bases and J 2 bases; bases outside gene matches: 5. This CDR3 is built from 15 residues. The CDR3 region is CASRSGQGPTDTQYF. The CDR3 bases are TGTGCCAGCAGGTCGGGACAGGGGCCCACAGATACGCAGTATTTT.

The chain links TRBV20-1 to TRBJ1-1; no clear D. The CDR3 spans 11 residues. With 5 bases removed from V and 1 base from J, the gap between germline ends came to 5 bases. Germline V gives CDR1 DFQATT, CDR2 SNEGSKA (reference sequence). The CDR3: CSAAGNTEAFF. In nucleotides, the CDR3 is TGCAGTGCTGCGGGGAACACTGAAGCTTTCTTT.

The V call is TRBV2, the J call TRBJ2-5; TRBD2 aligns across 9 bases. Germline lookup yields CDR1 SNHLY and CDR2 FYNNEI. There are 18 residues in the CDR3. The J segment lost 5 bases and the V segment lost 2 bases, leaving 15 bases of the junction unmatched. In nucleotides, the CDR3 is TGTGCCAGCAGTGAACGGCGGAGCGGGGGGCCGACTGGGGAGACCCAGTACTTC. It encodes CASSERRSGGPTGETQYF.